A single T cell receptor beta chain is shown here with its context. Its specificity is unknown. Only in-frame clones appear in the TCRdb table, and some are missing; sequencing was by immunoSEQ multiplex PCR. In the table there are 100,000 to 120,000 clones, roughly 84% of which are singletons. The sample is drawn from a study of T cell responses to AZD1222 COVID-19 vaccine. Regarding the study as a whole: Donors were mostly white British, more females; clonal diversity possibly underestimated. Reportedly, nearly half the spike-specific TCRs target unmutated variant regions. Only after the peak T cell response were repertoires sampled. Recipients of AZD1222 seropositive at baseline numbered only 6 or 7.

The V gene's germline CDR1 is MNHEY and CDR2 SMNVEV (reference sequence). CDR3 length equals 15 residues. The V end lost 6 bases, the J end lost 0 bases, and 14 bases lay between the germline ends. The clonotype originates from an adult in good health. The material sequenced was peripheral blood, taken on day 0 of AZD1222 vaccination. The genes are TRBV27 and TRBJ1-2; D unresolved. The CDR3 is CASSPPGTANYGYTF. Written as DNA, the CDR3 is TGTGCCAGCAGCCCCCCGGGCACCGCTAACTATGGCTACACCTTC.